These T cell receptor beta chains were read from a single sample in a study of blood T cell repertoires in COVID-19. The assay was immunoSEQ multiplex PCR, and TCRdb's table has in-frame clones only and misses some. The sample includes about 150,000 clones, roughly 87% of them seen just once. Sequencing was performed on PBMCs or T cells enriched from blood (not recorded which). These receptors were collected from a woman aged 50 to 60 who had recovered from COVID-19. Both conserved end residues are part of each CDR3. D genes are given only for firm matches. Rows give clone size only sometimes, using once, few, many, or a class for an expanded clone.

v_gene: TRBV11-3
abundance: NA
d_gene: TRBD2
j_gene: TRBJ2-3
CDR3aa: CASSSRTSGRSDTQYF
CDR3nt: TGTGCCAGCAGCTCAAGGACTAGCGGGAGATCAGATACGCAGTATTTT

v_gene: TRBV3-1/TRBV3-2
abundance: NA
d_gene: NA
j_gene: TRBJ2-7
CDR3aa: CASSLTWANSYEQYF
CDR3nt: TGTGCCAGCAGCCTCACGTGGGCCAACTCCTACGAGCAGTACTTC

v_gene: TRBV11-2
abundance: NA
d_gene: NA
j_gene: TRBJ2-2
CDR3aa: CASSLVTGANTGELFF
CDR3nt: TGTGCCAGCAGCTTAGTGACAGGAGCGAACACCGGGGAGCTGTTTTTT

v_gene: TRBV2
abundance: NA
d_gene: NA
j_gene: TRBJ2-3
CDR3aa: CASSADRTRTDTQYF
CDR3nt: TGTGCCAGCAGTGCAGACAGAACCCGCACAGATACGCAGTATTTT

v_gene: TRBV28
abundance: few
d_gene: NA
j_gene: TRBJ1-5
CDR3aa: CASSPDRAGRPQHF
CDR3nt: TGTGCCAGCAGTCCGGACAGAGCAGGCCGGCCCCAGCATTTT

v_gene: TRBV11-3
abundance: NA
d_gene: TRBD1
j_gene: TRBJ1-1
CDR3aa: CASSPRTGGRNTEAFF
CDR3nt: TGTGCCAGCAGCCCCCGGACAGGGGGTCGGAACACTGAAGCTTTCTTT

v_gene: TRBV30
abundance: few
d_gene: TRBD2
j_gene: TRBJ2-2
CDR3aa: CAWSKAGADTGELFF
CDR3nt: TGTGCCTGGAGTAAAGCGGGAGCGGACACCGGGGAGCTGTTTTTT

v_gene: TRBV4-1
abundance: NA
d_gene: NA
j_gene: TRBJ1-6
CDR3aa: CASSPLQGKRNSPLHF
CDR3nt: TGCGCCAGCAGCCCACTGCAAGGAAAGCGGAATTCACCCCTCCACTTT

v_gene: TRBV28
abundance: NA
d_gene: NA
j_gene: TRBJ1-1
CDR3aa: CASSFRGFRTEAFF
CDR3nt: TGTGCCAGCAGTTTTCGAGGGTTTCGCACTGAAGCTTTCTTT

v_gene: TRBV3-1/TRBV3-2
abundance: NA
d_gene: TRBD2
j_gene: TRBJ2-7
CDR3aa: CASSLGLAVYEQYF
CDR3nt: TGTGCCAGCAGCCTGGGACTAGCGGTCTACGAGCAGTACTTC

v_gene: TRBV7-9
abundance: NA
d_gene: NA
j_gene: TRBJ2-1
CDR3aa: CASSQRGGDYNEQFF
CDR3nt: TGTGCCAGCAGCCAGAGGGGCGGGGACTACAATGAGCAGTTCTTC

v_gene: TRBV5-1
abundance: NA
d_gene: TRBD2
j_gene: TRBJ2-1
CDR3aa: CASSPGLAGSNEQFF
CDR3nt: TGCGCCAGCAGCCCCGGACTAGCGGGATCTAATGAGCAGTTCTTC

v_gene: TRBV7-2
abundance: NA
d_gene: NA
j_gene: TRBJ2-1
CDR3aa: CASSSTHGSGEQFF
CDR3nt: TGTGCCAGCAGCTCGACCCACGGCTCGGGTGAGCAGTTCTTC

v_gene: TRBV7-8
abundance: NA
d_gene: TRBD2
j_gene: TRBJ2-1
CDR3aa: CASSLVGSGIGSYNEQFF
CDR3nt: TGTGCCAGCAGCTTAGTGGGTAGCGGGATAGGGTCCTACAATGAGCAGTTCTTC

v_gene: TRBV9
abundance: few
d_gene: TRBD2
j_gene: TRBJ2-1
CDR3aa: CASSSRGASGSDEQFF
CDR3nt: TGTGCCAGCAGCTCCCGGGGGGCTAGCGGGAGCGATGAGCAGTTCTTC

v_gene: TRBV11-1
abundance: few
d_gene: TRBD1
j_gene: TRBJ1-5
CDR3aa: CASSSGQGNQPQHF
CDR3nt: TGTGCCAGCAGCTCTGGACAGGGCAATCAGCCCCAGCATTTT

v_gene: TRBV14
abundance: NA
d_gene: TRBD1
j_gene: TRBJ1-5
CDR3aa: CASSRTGQAGTQHF
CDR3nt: TGTGCCAGCAGCCGAACAGGACAGGCCGGGACCCAGCATTTT

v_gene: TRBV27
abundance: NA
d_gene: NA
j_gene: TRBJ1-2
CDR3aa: CASSPDSLYGYTF
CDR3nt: TGTGCCAGCAGCCCAGACAGCCTCTATGGCTACACCTTC

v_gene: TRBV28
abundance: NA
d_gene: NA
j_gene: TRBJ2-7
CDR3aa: CASSPSGSSYEQYF
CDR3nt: TGTGCCAGCAGTCCAAGTGGGAGCTCCTACGAGCAGTACTTC

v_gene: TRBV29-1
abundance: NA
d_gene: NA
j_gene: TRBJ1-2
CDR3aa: CSVEDMARANYGYTF
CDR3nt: TGCAGCGTTGAAGATATGGCCCGGGCTAACTATGGCTACACCTTC

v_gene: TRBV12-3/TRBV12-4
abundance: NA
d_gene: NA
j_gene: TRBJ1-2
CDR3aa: CASQSAGGYTF
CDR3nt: TGTGCCAGCCAATCCGCGGGGGGCTACACCTTC

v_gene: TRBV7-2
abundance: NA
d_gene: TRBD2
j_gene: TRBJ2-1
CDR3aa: CASSPASGRRRNEQFF
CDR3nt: TGTGCCAGCAGCCCTGCGTCCGGGAGGAGAAGGAATGAGCAGTTCTTC

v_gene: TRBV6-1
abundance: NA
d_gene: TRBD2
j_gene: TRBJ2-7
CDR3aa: CASSEVWLAGDEQYF
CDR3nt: TGTGCCAGCAGTGAAGTATGGCTAGCGGGAGACGAGCAGTACTTC

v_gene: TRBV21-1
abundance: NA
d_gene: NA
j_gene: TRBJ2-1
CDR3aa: CASGAENYNEQFF
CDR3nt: TGTGCGAGCGGGGCGGAGAATTACAATGAGCAGTTCTTC

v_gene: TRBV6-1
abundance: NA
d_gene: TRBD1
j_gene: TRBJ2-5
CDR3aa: CASSDQGAETQYF
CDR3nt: TGTGCCAGCAGTGACCAGGGGGCAGAGACCCAGTACTTC

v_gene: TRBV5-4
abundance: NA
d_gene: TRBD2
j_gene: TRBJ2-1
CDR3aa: CASSRTSGYYNEQFF
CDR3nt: TGTGCCAGCAGCCGAACTAGCGGCTACTACAATGAGCAGTTCTTC

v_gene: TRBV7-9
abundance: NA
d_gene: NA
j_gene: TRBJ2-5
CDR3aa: CASTLTGYRETQYF
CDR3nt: TGTGCCAGCACCCTAACAGGGTATCGAGAGACCCAGTACTTC

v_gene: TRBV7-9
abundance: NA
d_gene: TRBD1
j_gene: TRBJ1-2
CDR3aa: CASSLGRTGVSYTF
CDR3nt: TGTGCCAGCAGCTTAGGCCGAACAGGGGTGAGCTACACCTTC

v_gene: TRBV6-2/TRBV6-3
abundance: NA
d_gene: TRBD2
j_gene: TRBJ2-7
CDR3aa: CASSWRWTSGSGYEQYF
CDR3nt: TGTGCCAGCAGTTGGAGGTGGACTAGCGGGAGCGGGTACGAGCAGTACTTC

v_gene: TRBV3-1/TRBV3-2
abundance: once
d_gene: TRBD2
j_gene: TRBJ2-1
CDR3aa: CASSSLAGPSYNEQFF
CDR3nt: TGTGCCAGCAGCTCGTTAGCGGGGCCCTCCTACAATGAGCAGTTCTTC

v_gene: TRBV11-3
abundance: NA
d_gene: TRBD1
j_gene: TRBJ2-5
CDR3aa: CASSLGDSRETQYF
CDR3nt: TGTGCCAGCAGCTTAGGGGACAGTCGAGAGACCCAGTACTTC

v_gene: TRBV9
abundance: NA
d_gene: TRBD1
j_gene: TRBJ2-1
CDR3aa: CASSVDRGTYNEQFF
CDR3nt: TGTGCCAGCAGCGTAGACAGGGGCACCTACAATGAGCAGTTCTTC

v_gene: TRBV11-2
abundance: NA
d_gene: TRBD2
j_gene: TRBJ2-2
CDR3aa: CASSLLAGDITGELFF
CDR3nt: TGTGCCAGCAGCTTATTAGCGGGAGATATCACCGGGGAGCTGTTTTTT

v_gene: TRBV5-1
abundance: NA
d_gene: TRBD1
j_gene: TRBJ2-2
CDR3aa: CASSLTAGTGWTGELFF
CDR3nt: TGCGCCAGCAGCTTAACCGCCGGGACAGGGTGGACCGGGGAGCTGTTTTTT

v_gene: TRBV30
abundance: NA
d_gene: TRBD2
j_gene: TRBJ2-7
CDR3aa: CAWSGIAGGGPYEQYF
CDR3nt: TGTGCCTGGAGTGGGATAGCGGGAGGGGGACCCTACGAGCAGTACTTC

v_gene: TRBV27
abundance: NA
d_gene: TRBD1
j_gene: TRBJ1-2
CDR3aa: CASSFGGGVNYGYTF
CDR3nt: TGTGCCAGCAGTTTCGGAGGGGGCGTCAACTATGGCTACACCTTC

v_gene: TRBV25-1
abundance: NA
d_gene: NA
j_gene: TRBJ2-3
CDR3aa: CASSESRGSTDTQYF
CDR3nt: TGTGCCAGCAGTGAATCCAGGGGAAGCACAGATACGCAGTATTTT

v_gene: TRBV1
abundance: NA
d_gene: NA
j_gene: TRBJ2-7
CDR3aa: CTSSEQISGRAYEQYF
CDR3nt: TGCACCAGCAGCGAACAAATTAGCGGGAGAGCCTACGAGCAGTACTTC

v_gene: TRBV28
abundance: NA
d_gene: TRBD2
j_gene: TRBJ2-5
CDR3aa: CASNLRGEGETQYF
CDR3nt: TGTGCCAGCAACCTTCGAGGGGAGGGGGAGACCCAGTACTTC

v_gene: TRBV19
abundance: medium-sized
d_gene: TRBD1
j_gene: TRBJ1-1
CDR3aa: CASSQDRANTEAFF
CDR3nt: TGTGCCAGTAGCCAGGACAGGGCGAACACTGAAGCTTTCTTT